This section outlines one T cell receptor (beta chain) sequence together with its context. This CDR3 comprises 17 residues. V was clipped by 2 bases and J by 12 bases, with 26 bases between them. CDR1 is MNHNS and CDR2 is SASEGT in the germline V gene. Donors had localized lung adenocarcinoma, a non-small cell lung cancer. The data derive from a study of CD4 and CD8 cells across lung adenocarcinoma regions. TCRdb fed the PCR reads into MiXCR, producing one record per CDR3 protein. The data show 25,000 to 30,000 distinct CDR3 sequences, 53% seen once. Material: CD8+ T cells from the center of a lung tumor. This clonotype was sampled from a male donor with lung adenocarcinoma. The CD4 and CD8 labels of this study may be unreliable. This sequence joins TRBV6-1 and TRBJ2-4; possibly TRBD2 for D (6 bases). The CDR3 region has the DNA TGTGCCAGCAGTGAAAGGGCGCGTAGCGGAAGGAAAGACACTCAGTACTTC. Its translation is CASSERARSGRKDTQYF.